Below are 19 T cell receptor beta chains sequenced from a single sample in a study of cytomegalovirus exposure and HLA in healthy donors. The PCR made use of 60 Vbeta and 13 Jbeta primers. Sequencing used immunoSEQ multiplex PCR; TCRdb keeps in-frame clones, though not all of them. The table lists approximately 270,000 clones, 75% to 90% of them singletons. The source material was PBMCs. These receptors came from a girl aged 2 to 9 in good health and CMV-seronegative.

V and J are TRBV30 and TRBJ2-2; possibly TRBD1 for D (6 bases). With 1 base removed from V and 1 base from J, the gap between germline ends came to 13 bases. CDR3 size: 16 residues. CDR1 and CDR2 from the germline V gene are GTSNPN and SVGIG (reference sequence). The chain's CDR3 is CAWSERDRRNTGELFF. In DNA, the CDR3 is TGTGCCTGGAGTGAGCGAGACAGGAGGAACACCGGGGAGCTGTTTTTT.

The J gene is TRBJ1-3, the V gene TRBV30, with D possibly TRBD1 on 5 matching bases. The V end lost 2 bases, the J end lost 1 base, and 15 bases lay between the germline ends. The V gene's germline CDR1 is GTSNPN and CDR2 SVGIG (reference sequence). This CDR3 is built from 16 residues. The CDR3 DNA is TGTGCCTGGAGTCCCCAGGGCCGGGGGTCTGGAAACACCATATATTTT. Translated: CAWSPQGRGSGNTIYF.

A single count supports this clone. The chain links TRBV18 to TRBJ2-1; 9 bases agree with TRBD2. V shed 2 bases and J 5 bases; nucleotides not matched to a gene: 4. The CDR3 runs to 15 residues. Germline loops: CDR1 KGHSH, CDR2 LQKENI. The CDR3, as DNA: TGTGCCAGCTCACCATGGGCGGGAGGGCACAATGAGCAGTTCTTC. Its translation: CASSPWAGGHNEQFF.

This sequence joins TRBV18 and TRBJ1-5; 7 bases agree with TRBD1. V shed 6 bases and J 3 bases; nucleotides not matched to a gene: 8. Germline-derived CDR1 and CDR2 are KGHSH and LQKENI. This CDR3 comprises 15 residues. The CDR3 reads CASSPEGTDNQPQHF. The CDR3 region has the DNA TGTGCCAGCTCCCCTGAAGGGACAGACAATCAGCCCCAGCATTTT.

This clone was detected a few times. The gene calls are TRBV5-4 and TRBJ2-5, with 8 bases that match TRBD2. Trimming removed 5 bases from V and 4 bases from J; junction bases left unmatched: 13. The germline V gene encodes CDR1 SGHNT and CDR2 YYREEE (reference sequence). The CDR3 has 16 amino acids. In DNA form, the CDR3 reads TGTGCCAGCAGGTCTGGAGCGGGGGCCGCTGGAGAGACCCAGTACTTC. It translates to CASRSGAGAAGETQYF.

The CDR3 region has the DNA TGTGCCAGCAGTGAGGGCGGGAGCGACTACGAGCAGTACTTC. Translation: CASSEGGSDYEQYF. This chain connects TRBV9 to TRBJ2-7; TRBD2 matches 7 bases. CDR1 and CDR2 from the germline V gene are SGDLS and YYNGEE. Trimming cost V 5 bases and J 3 bases; bases outside gene matches: 8. This CDR3 contains 14 residues.

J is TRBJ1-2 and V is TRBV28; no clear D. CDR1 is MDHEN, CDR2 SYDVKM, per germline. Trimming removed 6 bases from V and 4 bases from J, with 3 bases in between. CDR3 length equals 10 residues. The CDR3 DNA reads TGTGCCAGCAGGGCCTATGGCTACACCTTC. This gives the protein CASRAYGYTF.

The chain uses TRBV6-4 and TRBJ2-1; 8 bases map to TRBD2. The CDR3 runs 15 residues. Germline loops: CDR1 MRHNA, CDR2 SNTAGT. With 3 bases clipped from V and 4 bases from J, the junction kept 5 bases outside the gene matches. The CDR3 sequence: CASSDAAGDYNEQFF. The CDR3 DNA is TGTGCCAGCAGTGATGCAGCGGGAGATTACAATGAGCAGTTCTTC.

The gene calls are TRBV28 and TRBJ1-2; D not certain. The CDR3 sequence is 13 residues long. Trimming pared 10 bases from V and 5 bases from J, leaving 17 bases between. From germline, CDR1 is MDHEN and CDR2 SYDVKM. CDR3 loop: CATVVGGLYGYTF. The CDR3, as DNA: TGTGCCACCGTGGTCGGAGGATTATATGGCTACACCTTC.

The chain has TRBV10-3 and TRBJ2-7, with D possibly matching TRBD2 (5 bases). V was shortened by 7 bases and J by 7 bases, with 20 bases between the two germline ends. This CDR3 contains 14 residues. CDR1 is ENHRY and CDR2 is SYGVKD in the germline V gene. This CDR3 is CAINGPGGRSEQYF. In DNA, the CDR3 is TGTGCCATCAACGGGCCGGGCGGGCGATCTGAGCAGTACTTC.

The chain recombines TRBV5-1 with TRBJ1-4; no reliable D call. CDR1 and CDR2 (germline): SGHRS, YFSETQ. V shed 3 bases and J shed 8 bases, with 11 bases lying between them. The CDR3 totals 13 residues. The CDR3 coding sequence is TGCGCCAGCAGCTGGACGGGATCCGAAAAACTGTTTTTT. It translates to CASSWTGSEKLFF.

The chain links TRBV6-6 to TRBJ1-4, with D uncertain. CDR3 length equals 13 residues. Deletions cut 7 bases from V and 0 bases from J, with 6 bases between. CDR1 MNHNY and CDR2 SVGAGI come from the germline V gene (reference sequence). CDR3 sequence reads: CASTGATNEKLFF. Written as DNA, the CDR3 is TGTGCCAGCACCGGTGCAACTAATGAAAAACTGTTTTTT.

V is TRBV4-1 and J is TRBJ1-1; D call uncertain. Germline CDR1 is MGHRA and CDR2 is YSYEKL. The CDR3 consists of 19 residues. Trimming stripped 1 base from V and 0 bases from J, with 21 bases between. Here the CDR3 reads CASSQGAGKGPKLNTEAFF. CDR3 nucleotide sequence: TGCGCCAGCAGCCAAGGGGCCGGGAAGGGCCCAAAATTGAACACTGAAGCTTTCTTT.

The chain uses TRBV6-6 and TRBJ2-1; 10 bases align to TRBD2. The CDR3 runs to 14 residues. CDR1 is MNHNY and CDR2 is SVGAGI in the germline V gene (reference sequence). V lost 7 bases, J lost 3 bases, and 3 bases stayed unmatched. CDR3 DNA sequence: TGTGCCAGCACGATAGCGGGGGGCTACAATGAGCAGTTCTTC. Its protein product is CASTIAGGYNEQFF.

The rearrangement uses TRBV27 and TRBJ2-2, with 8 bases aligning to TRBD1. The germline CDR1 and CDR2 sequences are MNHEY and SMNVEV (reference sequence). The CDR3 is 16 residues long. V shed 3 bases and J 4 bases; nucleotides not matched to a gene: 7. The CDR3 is CASSFRTGRGTGELFF. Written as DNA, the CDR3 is TGTGCCAGCAGTTTCCGGACAGGGAGAGGCACCGGGGAGCTGTTTTTT.

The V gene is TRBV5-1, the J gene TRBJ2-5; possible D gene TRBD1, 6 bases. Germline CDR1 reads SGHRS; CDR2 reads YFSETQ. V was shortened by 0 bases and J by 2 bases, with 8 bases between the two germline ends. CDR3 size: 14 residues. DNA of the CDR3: TGCGCCAGCAGCTTGGAGGGGGTTCAAGAGACCCAGTACTTC. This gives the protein CASSLEGVQETQYF.

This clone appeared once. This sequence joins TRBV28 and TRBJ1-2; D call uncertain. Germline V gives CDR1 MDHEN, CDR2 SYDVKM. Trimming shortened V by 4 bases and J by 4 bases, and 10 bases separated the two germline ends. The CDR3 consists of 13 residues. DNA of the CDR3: TGTGCCAGCAGTTGGGAGAACATCTATGGCTACACCTTC. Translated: CASSWENIYGYTF.

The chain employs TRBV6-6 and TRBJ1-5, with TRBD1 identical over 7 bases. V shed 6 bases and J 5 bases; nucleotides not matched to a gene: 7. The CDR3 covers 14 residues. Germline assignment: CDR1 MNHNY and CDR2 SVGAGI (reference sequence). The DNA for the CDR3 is TGTGCCAGCAGCTTCGACAGGGAGGATCAGCCCCAGCATTTT. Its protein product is CASSFDREDQPQHF.

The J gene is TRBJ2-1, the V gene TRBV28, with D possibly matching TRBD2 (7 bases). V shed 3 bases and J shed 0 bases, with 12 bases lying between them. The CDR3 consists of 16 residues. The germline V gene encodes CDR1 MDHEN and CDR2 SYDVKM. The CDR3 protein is CASSFLRGGSYNEQFF. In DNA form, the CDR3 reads TGTGCCAGCAGTTTCTTGAGGGGGGGCTCCTACAATGAGCAGTTCTTC. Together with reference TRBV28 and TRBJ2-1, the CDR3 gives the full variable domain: DVKVTQSSRYLVKRTGEKVFLECVQDMDHENMFWYRQDPGLGLRLIYFSYDVKMKEKGDIPEGYSVSREKKERFSLILESASTNQTSMYLCASSFLRGGSYNEQFFGPGTRLTVL.